Listed here are 23 T cell receptor beta chains from one sample, sequenced in a study of shared clonotypes between healthy human individuals. Profiling relied on immunoSEQ multiplex PCR, and the TCRdb table lists in-frame clones only, not all of them. The sample has 400,000 to 600,000 clones, about 75% seen once. Sequencing was carried out using PBMCs. The receptors come from a woman between 35 and 50 years old in good health. Some clones in this sample may be carry-over from other donors' samples.

The gene calls are TRBV5-6 and TRBJ1-2; tentatively, D is TRBD1 (6 bases). Trimming shortened V by 1 base and J by 3 bases, and 13 bases separated the two germline ends. CDR1 and CDR2 from the germline V gene are SGHDT and YYEEEE. This CDR3 is 15 amino acids long. CDR3 sequence: CASSLLGARDYGYTF. Written as DNA, the CDR3 is TGTGCCAGCAGCTTGCTGGGGGCGCGGGACTATGGCTACACCTTC.

The sample holds a few counts of this clone. CDR3 protein: CAWSVVTNYGYTF. The CDR3 bases are TGTGCCTGGAGTGTAGTGACTAACTATGGCTACACCTTC. This chain joins TRBV30 and TRBJ1-2; D unclear. Germline V gene sequence: CDR1 GTSNPN, CDR2 SVGIG (reference sequence). The CDR3 totals 13 residues. With 0 bases removed from V and 0 bases from J, the gap between germline ends came to 5 bases.

CDR3 region: CASSYGGGMGTEAFF. The CDR3 DNA reads TGTGCCAGCAGTTACGGCGGGGGAATGGGGACTGAAGCTTTCTTT. The V call is TRBV28, the J call TRBJ1-1; tentatively, D is TRBD1 (5 bases). Germline loops: CDR1 MDHEN, CDR2 SYDVKM. CDR3 length equals 15 residues. The V and J ends lost 4 bases and 5 bases respectively, with 17 bases between them.

The CDR3 DNA is TGTGCCAGCAGTTTAAGGGGGGGCCGCGGCACTGAAGCTTTCTTT. Translating it yields CASSLRGGRGTEAFF. V usage is TRBV27 and J usage is TRBJ1-1; a weak D match, TRBD1 (6 bases). CDR3 size: 15 residues. Trimming took 2 bases from V and 4 from J, leaving 14 bases between them. CDR1 and CDR2 (germline): MNHEY, SMNVEV (reference sequence).

This clone was seen only once. V and J are TRBV27 and TRBJ2-7; D is uncertain. Trimming took 2 bases from V and 3 from J, leaving 17 bases between them. This CDR3 spans 16 amino acids. CDR1 is MNHEY and CDR2 is SMNVEV in the germline V gene (reference sequence). Written as DNA, the CDR3 is TGTGCCAGCAGTTTAAGGGCGCGGCCTGAACGCTACGAGCAGTACTTC. It is translated as CASSLRARPERYEQYF.

This clone was seen a handful of times. The V gene is TRBV11-2, the J gene TRBJ1-5; D is undetermined. The CDR3 consists of 13 residues. Looked up from germline, CDR1 is SGHAT and CDR2 is FQNNGV. Deletions cut 1 base from V and 8 bases from J, with 9 bases between. CDR3 sequence reads: CASSLGPVEPQHF. The DNA of the CDR3 is TGTGCCAGCAGCTTAGGTCCGGTTGAGCCCCAGCATTTT.

The V gene is TRBV6-1, the J gene TRBJ2-5; tentative D call: TRBD2 (6 bases). CDR1 is MNHNS, CDR2 SASEGT, per germline. The CDR3 length is 13 residues. Trimming took 8 bases from V and 1 from J, leaving 11 bases between them. Here the CDR3 reads CASELSGQETQYF. The CDR3 bases are TGTGCCAGCGAGCTTAGCGGCCAAGAGACCCAGTACTTC.

The genes are TRBV7-2 and TRBJ1-1; D uncertain. The V end lost 1 base, the J end lost 11 bases, and 11 bases lay between the germline ends. The CDR3 is 12 amino acids. From germline, CDR1 is SGHTA and CDR2 FQGNSA. The CDR3 DNA is TGTGCCAGCAGCTTAGATTTTGGGGTGGCTTTCTTT. It specifies CASSLDFGVAFF. The full variable domain, with the rest looked up from reference TRBV7-2 and TRBJ1-1, is GAGVSQSPSNKVTEKGKDVELRCDPISGHTALYWYRQSLGQGLEFLIYFQGNSAPDKSGLPSDRFSAERTGGSVSTLTIQRTQQEDSAVYLCASSLDFGVAFFGQGTRLTVV.

This rearrangement joins TRBV5-1 to TRBJ2-2, with D maybe TRBD1 (6 bases). This CDR3 has 15 residues. From germline, CDR1 is SGHRS and CDR2 YFSETQ. The V and J ends lost 0 bases and 1 base respectively, with 7 bases between them. The CDR3 protein is CASSLVQGNTGELFF. The CDR3 DNA reads as TGCGCCAGCAGCTTGGTACAGGGGAACACCGGGGAGCTGTTTTTT.

This clone has a handful of counts. The sample holds other DNA sequences that translate to the same CDR3. V and J are TRBV4-2 and TRBJ1-2, with no clear D. The CDR3 length is 14 residues. The ends were cut back, 0 bases at V and 2 bases at J, with 7 bases in the middle. Germline loops: CDR1 LGHNA, CDR2 YNFKEQ. The CDR3 region is CASSQDLGNYGYTF. The CDR3 DNA reads as TGTGCCAGCAGCCAAGACTTGGGGAACTATGGCTACACCTTC.

The gene calls are TRBV11-3 and TRBJ2-1, with 7 positions matching TRBD2. Germline CDR1 is SGHNT and CDR2 is YENEEA. The CDR3 spans 13 residues. V lost 5 bases and J lost 4; bases outside the gene matches: 2. CDR3 DNA: TGTGCCAGCAGCGGGGGGGGATACAATGAGCAGTTCTTC. Protein: CASSGGGYNEQFF.

The chain is built from TRBV9 and TRBJ1-3, with TRBD1 matching 7 bases. This CDR3 is 16 amino acids long. Germline loops: CDR1 SGDLS, CDR2 YYNGEE. The V segment lost 0 bases and the J segment 3 bases; nucleotides outside the gene matches: 6. The DNA of the CDR3 is TGTGCCAGCAGCGTAGACCGGGCAGGGGGTGGAAACACCATATATTTT. Protein sequence: CASSVDRAGGGNTIYF.

This clone came up once. This rearrangement joins TRBV7-8 to TRBJ2-3, with 10 nucleotides matching TRBD2. Trimming at V came to 5 bases and at J to 4 bases, leaving 9 bases not matched to a gene. Germline CDR1 reads SGHVS; CDR2 reads FQNEAQ. CDR3 size: 16 residues. DNA for the CDR3: TGTGCCAGCAGCCCAGAGGGGCTAGCGGGGGCAGATACGCAGTATTTT. It translates to CASSPEGLAGADTQYF. The full variable domain, rest sourced from reference TRBV7-8 and TRBJ2-3, is GAGVSQSPRYKVAKRGQDVALRCDPISGHVSLFWYQQALGQGPEFLTYFQNEAQLDKSGLPSDRFFAERPEGSVSTLKIQRTQQEDSAVYLCASSPEGLAGADTQYFGPGTRLTVL.

V gene TRBV19 combines with J gene TRBJ2-6; D gene unclear. The CDR3 is made up of 16 amino acids. The germline V gene has CDR1 LNHDA and CDR2 SQIVND (reference sequence). V was pared by 4 bases and J by 4 bases, with 14 bases between. Written as DNA, the CDR3 is TGTGCCAGTAGTACCTCGTCGCGACCCGGGGCCAACGTCCTGACTTTC. It is translated as CASSTSSRPGANVLTF.

This chain uses TRBV19 with TRBJ2-1, with D unresolved. Germline assignment: CDR1 LNHDA and CDR2 SQIVND (reference sequence). This CDR3 region has 13 residues. V lost 3 bases to trimming and J lost 6 bases, with 9 bases between them. The DNA of the CDR3 is TGTGCCAGTAGTATGCGGAGAGGCAATGAGCAGTTCTTC. Translating gives CASSMRRGNEQFF. Using reference TRBV19 and TRBJ2-1 for the parts outside the CDR3, the full variable domain is DGGITQSPKYLFRKEGQNVTLSCEQNLNHDAMYWYRQDPGQGLRLIYYSQIVNDFQKGDIAEGYSVSREKKESFPLTVTSAQKNPTAFYLCASSMRRGNEQFFGPGTRLTVL.

The chain has TRBV5-5 and TRBJ2-1, with D perhaps matching TRBD1 or TRBD2 (5 bases each). The CDR3 is 15 amino acids. V was shortened by 3 bases and J by 0 bases, with 10 bases between the two germline ends. Germline V gives CDR1 SGHKS, CDR2 YYEKEE (reference sequence). DNA for the CDR3: TGTGCCAGCAGCTACGGGACGAGCTCCTACAATGAGCAGTTCTTC. Its protein is CASSYGTSSYNEQFF.

The chain uses TRBV9 and TRBJ2-1, with 15 positions matching TRBD2. Germline CDR1 SGDLS, CDR2 YYNGEE. The CDR3 length is 19 residues. The J segment lost 10 bases and the V segment lost 2 bases, leaving 16 bases of the junction unmatched. CDR3 amino acids: CASSVSIGGTSGRPGEQFF. As DNA, the CDR3 is TGTGCCAGCAGCGTCTCCATAGGGGGGACTAGCGGGAGGCCAGGGGAGCAGTTCTTC.

V gene TRBV5-1 combines with J gene TRBJ2-2; D perhaps matches TRBD1 (6 bases). Deletions cut 4 bases from V and 1 base from J, with 8 bases between. CDR3 length equals 14 residues. Germline CDR1 is SGHRS and CDR2 is YFSETQ. The CDR3 coding sequence is TGCGCCAGCAGCATGGACAGGAACACCGGGGAGCTGTTTTTT. Encoded protein: CASSMDRNTGELFF.

This chain connects TRBV5-6 to TRBJ2-2; TRBD2 matches 13 bases. Germline CDR1 SGHDT, CDR2 YYEEEE. The CDR3 covers 18 residues. V shed 4 bases and J 4 bases; nucleotides not matched to a gene: 10. CDR3 amino acids: CASSPGLAGVSGTGELFF. The CDR3 region has the DNA TGTGCCAGCAGCCCCGGACTAGCGGGAGTTTCGGGCACCGGGGAGCTGTTTTTT.

The gene calls are TRBV11-1 and TRBJ1-4, with 7 bases aligning to TRBD1. V dropped 1 base and J dropped 4; count of bases not matched to a gene: 9. CDR1 and CDR2 (germline): SGHAT, FQDESV (reference sequence). The CDR3 has 17 residues. CDR3 sequence reads: CASSLVGQTPGNEKLFF. The CDR3 DNA follows: TGTGCCAGCAGCTTAGTGGGACAGACCCCGGGTAATGAAAAACTGTTTTTT. Filled out from reference TRBV11-1 and TRBJ1-4, the complete variable domain reads EAEVAQSPRYKITEKSQAVAFWCDPISGHATLYWYRQILGQGPELLVQFQDESVVDDSQLPKDRFSAERLKGVDSTLKIQPAELGDSAMYLCASSLVGQTPGNEKLFFGSGTQLSVL.

The chain recombines TRBV30 with TRBJ2-2; the D call may be TRBD1 or TRBD2 (5 bases each). CDR3 length: 14 amino acids. V gave up 5 bases and J gave up 0 bases, with 10 bases separating them. Germline V gives CDR1 GTSNPN, CDR2 SVGIG (reference sequence). The CDR3 here is CAWGGGPNTGELFF. The CDR3 coding sequence is TGTGCCTGGGGGGGTGGCCCGAACACCGGGGAGCTGTTTTTT.

The chain links TRBV7-3 to TRBJ2-1; a weak D match, TRBD1 (6 bases). V lost 7 bases to trimming and J lost 0 bases, with 22 bases between them. The CDR3 runs 18 residues. The V gene's germline CDR1 is SGHTA and CDR2 FQGTGA. The CDR3 region has the DNA TGTGCCAGCATCCGAGTTAGAGGGGGAATGAGCTCCTACAATGAGCAGTTCTTC. This gives the protein CASIRVRGGMSSYNEQFF.

This clone was seen many times. CDR3 loop: CASSFGGRNSPLHF. The CDR3 DNA follows: TGTGCCAGCAGCTTCGGGGGCAGAAATTCACCCCTCCACTTT. V and J are TRBV7-9 and TRBJ1-6; possible D gene TRBD1, 6 bases. The germline V gene has CDR1 SEHNR and CDR2 FQNEAQ (reference sequence). V was cut by 3 bases and J by 7 bases, with 10 bases left in between. This CDR3 spans 14 amino acids.